This TCR beta chain comes out of a study of shared clonotypes between healthy human individuals. A remark on this clone: What it recognizes is unknown.

The method was immunoSEQ multiplex PCR; TCRdb's version includes in-frame clones alone and lacks a portion of them. The data contain around 1 million clones, about three quarters of them singletons. CDR1 and CDR2 from the germline V gene are MNHEY and SVGAGI. V was trimmed by 2 bases and J by 1 base, leaving 10 bases between them. The CDR3 is 15 residues long. CD4+ cell separation produced CD45RA+ naive and CD45RA-negative memory subsets. Study outcomes and limitations: The donor pool, a small one, limited the genetic and exposure-history diversity represented.

The V call is TRBV6-5, the J call TRBJ2-3, with D perhaps matching TRBD1 (5 bases). Sequenced sample: memory CD4+ T cells sorted from blood. The subset was: CD45RA-negative fraction. The clonotype originates from a man younger than 30 in good health. CDR3 residues: CASSYRGDGTDTQYF. The CDR3 DNA reads TGTGCCAGCAGTTACAGGGGTGACGGCACAGATACGCAGTATTTT.